The rows below give T cell receptor beta chains drawn from one sample of a study of blood T cells in healthy people across ages. Via MiXCR, TCRdb re-called the 5' RACE reads, giving one row per CDR3 protein. The sample comprises under 1,100,000 distinct CDR3 sequences, 20% to 25% of which are singletons, and approximately 0.79% rests with the top ten. These data also formed part of another study, on T cells of mothers and their children.

The sequencing input was blood. Source of these receptors: a girl between 2 and 10 years old in good health. Both conserved end residues are part of each CDR3. D genes are given only for firm matches. Clone size is not always given. Where it is, it says once, few, many or a class for expanded clones.

cdr3_nt cdr3_aa v_call cdr3_length d_call j_call clone_size
TGCAGTGCTAGTTTTCCCTCAGATACGCAGTATTTT CSASFPSDTQYF TRBV20-1 12 NA TRBJ2-3 few
TGTGCCAGCAGCTTAAGGACAAATAATGAAAAACTGTTTTTT CASSLRTNNEKLFF TRBV7-2 14 NA TRBJ1-4 few
TGTGCCAGCAGTTACTCGGCGGGAGGAACCTACGAGCAGTACTTC CASSYSAGGTYEQYF TRBV6-5 15 TRBD2 TRBJ2-7 NA
TGTGCCAGTTCTCGCCGGCAGTTGCAAGAGACCCAGTACTTC CASSRRQLQETQYF TRBV28 14 NA TRBJ2-5 few
TGCGCCAGCAGCTTGGGACTTGATACCTCCTACGAGCAGTACTTC CASSLGLDTSYEQYF TRBV5-1 15 NA TRBJ2-7 few
TGCGCCAGCAGCCAAGATATACTAGCGGGTCCTACCTACGAGCAGTACTTC CASSQDILAGPTYEQYF TRBV4-1 17 TRBD2 TRBJ2-7 NA
TGTGCCAGCAGTGAAGGACAGGGTGGGGCCAACGTCCTGACTTTC CASSEGQGGANVLTF TRBV6-1 15 TRBD1 TRBJ2-6 NA
TGTGCCAGCAGTACGATGGACTCCCAGCAGTACTTC CASSTMDSQQYF TRBV6-2/TRBV6-3 12 NA TRBJ2-7 NA
TGTGCCAGCAGCCTTAGAGGGGGGGTAAGTGAGCAGTTCTTC CASSLRGGVSEQFF TRBV9 14 NA TRBJ2-1 NA
TGTGCCACCAGCACGGACAGGAGGGACGAGCAGTACTTC CATSTDRRDEQYF TRBV15 13 NA TRBJ2-7 NA
TGTGCCAGCACCATTATCGACGACCAGTACACTGAAGCTTTCTTT CASTIIDDQYTEAFF TRBV6-6 15 NA TRBJ1-1 NA
TGCAGTGCTACATCTTACTACCAAGAGACCCAGTACTTC CSATSYYQETQYF TRBV20-1 13 NA TRBJ2-5 few
TGTGCCAGCAGCCTGGCCGGGGAAGAACTCGAAGAGACCCAGTACTTC CASSLAGEELEETQYF TRBV9 16 NA TRBJ2-5 NA
TGTGCCAGCAGCCAAGATCTCAGCGGGGTCACAGATACGCAGTATTTT CASSQDLSGVTDTQYF TRBV3-1 16 TRBD2 TRBJ2-3 NA
TGCGCCAGCAGCCATGACTCCGGTGAGAACGAGCAGTACTTC CASSHDSGENEQYF TRBV4-3 14 NA TRBJ2-7 once
TGTGCCAGCAGGCCCCCTGTCGATGGGCAGTTCTTC CASRPPVDGQFF TRBV11-2 12 NA TRBJ2-1 NA
TGCAGTGCTAGTTCAGAGCGTCGGGAGACCCAGTACTTC CSASSERRETQYF TRBV20-1 13 NA TRBJ2-5 NA
TGTGCCAGCAGTACAACTAGCGGTCCAACAGATACGCAGTATTTT CASSTTSGPTDTQYF TRBV28 15 TRBD2 TRBJ2-3 NA
TGTGCCAGCAGTTGGGGTATCGGCAATGAGCAGTTCTTC CASSWGIGNEQFF TRBV28 13 NA TRBJ2-1 NA
TGCGCCAGCAGTGAGTTTGGTAGCGGGGCCTACGAGCAGTACTTC CASSEFGSGAYEQYF TRBV10-2 15 TRBD2 TRBJ2-7 NA
TGTGCCAGCAGCGGGGAGGGAGAGGAGTTCTTC CASSGEGEEFF TRBV5-6 11 TRBD2 TRBJ2-5 few
TGTGCCCGCAGCTTGCAGGGTGAAACAGATACGCAGTATTTT CARSLQGETDTQYF TRBV5-6 14 NA TRBJ2-3 NA
TGTGCCCCCGGCGGTTCAGGCGGGGAGCTGTTTTTT CAPGGSGGELFF TRBV7-9 12 NA TRBJ2-2 NA
TGTGCCAGCAGCTTAAATATTCCGGGATCTTTGGTGGAGACCCAGTACTTC CASSLNIPGSLVETQYF TRBV7-3 17 NA TRBJ2-5 NA
TGTGCCAGCAGTTACCGGGACAGTGAAAAACTGTTTTTT CASSYRDSEKLFF TRBV6-2/TRBV6-3 13 TRBD1 TRBJ1-4 few
TGTGCCAGCAGACGTACGGACACTTACAATGAGCAGTTCTTC CASRRTDTYNEQFF TRBV7-9 14 NA TRBJ2-1 NA
TGTGCCAGCAGTGGACAGATCCTCTCCTACGAGCAGTACTTC CASSGQILSYEQYF TRBV28 14 NA TRBJ2-7 NA
TGCGCCAGCAGCCCTATCCAGGGACTAGTAGAGTTAGAGCAGTACTTC CASSPIQGLVELEQYF TRBV4-1 16 TRBD2 TRBJ2-7 few
TGTGCCAGCAGCCATGACACGGGATCCTACGAGCAGTACTTC CASSHDTGSYEQYF TRBV3-1 14 NA TRBJ2-7 NA
TGCAGCGGATTGTTGGGTTCGGAGACCCAGTACTTC CSGLLGSETQYF TRBV29-1 12 NA TRBJ2-5 few
TGTGCCAGCACTACATCTCCGGGGGCTGGCTACGAGCAGTACTTC CASTTSPGAGYEQYF TRBV6-2/TRBV6-3 15 NA TRBJ2-7 many
TGTGCCAGCAGCGAGTCGGAGATGGGGGAGCAGTACTTC CASSESEMGEQYF TRBV3-1 13 NA TRBJ2-7 NA
TGTGCCAGCAGTCCCCGAGGGGGGGCGAGCAATCAGCCCCAGCATTTT CASSPRGGASNQPQHF TRBV27 16 NA TRBJ1-5 few
TGTGCCAGCGTAGGGACGGGAGAGAGGGGAGATACGCAGTATTTT CASVGTGERGDTQYF TRBV12-3/TRBV12-4 15 NA TRBJ2-3 NA
TGTGCCAGCAGTCCCCCGGCGCAAACCTACGAGCAGTACTTC CASSPPAQTYEQYF TRBV28 14 NA TRBJ2-7 NA
TGTGCCAGCAGTCTGAACACGGGAAAACAGTGGGGTGGGCAAGAGACCCAGTACTTC CASSLNTGKQWGGQETQYF TRBV12-3/TRBV12-4 19 NA TRBJ2-5 NA
TGCAGCGTTGTGGAGGCCAACTACGAGCAGTACTTC CSVVEANYEQYF TRBV29-1 12 NA TRBJ2-7 few
TGTGCGATCGGAGAGACCCAGTACTTC CAIGETQYF TRBV11-3 9 NA TRBJ2-5 few
TGCGCCAGCAGTCGGACTAGCGGGAGGACTTTTGGTGAGCAGTTCTTC CASSRTSGRTFGEQFF TRBV4-1 16 TRBD2 TRBJ2-1 NA
TGCAGTGCTCCTAGCGGAGAGACCCAGTACTTC CSAPSGETQYF TRBV20-1 11 TRBD2 TRBJ2-5 once
TGCAGTGCTAGAGATCGTGGACTAGCGGGAGCGGACACCAGGGAGCTGTTTTTT CSARDRGLAGADTRELFF TRBV20-1 18 TRBD2 TRBJ2-2 few
TGTGCCAGCAGTGAAAAGACAGGAAGGAATCAGCCCCAGCATTTT CASSEKTGRNQPQHF TRBV2 15 NA TRBJ1-5 NA
TGTGCCAGCAGCTTATTGGGACCCTCTAGGGCCAAAAACATTCAGTACTTC CASSLLGPSRAKNIQYF TRBV13 17 NA TRBJ2-4 few
TGCAGCGTTGCCCCTAGCGGGACAGCAGATACGCAGTATTTT CSVAPSGTADTQYF TRBV29-1 14 TRBD2 TRBJ2-3 NA
TGTGCCAGCAGCCAGAGACCGGGACTAGCGGACAATGAGCAGTTCTTC CASSQRPGLADNEQFF TRBV3-1 16 TRBD2 TRBJ2-1 NA
TGCGCCAGCAGCCGCGGGCCCAGCCCTGGAATCGAGCAGTACTTC CASSRGPSPGIEQYF TRBV5-1 15 NA TRBJ2-7 NA
TGTGCCAGCAGCTTAGAGCGGGGTGGCAGCTCACCCCTCCACTTT CASSLERGGSSPLHF TRBV7-2 15 NA TRBJ1-6 NA
TGTGCCAGCAGCTTTTCGAGCGGGAGAAGGGATACGCAGTATTTT CASSFSSGRRDTQYF TRBV5-5 15 TRBD2 TRBJ2-3 few
TGTGCCAGCAGCTCCACACTAGCGGGACTGGCTAATGAGCAGTTCTTC CASSSTLAGLANEQFF TRBV9 16 TRBD2 TRBJ2-1 NA
TGTGCCAGCAGCCCCGGGACTGACAATGAGCAGTTCTTC CASSPGTDNEQFF TRBV14 13 NA TRBJ2-1 many
TGTGCCAGCAGCTTGGATCCGGGTTCGGTAGTGTACGAGCAGTACTTC CASSLDPGSVVYEQYF TRBV5-4 16 NA TRBJ2-7 NA
TGCGCCAGCAGTGAAGACAGGAATAATGAAAAACTGTTTTTT CASSEDRNNEKLFF TRBV10-2 14 NA TRBJ1-4 once
TGTGCCAGCAGAAGAGACAGGGAGTGGAGCAATCAGCCCCAGCATTTT CASRRDREWSNQPQHF TRBV2 16 TRBD1 TRBJ1-5 NA
TGTGCCAGCAGCTTAGGCACTACATCCTACGAGCAGTACTTC CASSLGTTSYEQYF TRBV7-8 14 NA TRBJ2-7 few
TGTGCCAGCAGCGGACAGGTGAGCCAGCCCCAGCATTTT CASSGQVSQPQHF TRBV6-1 13 TRBD1 TRBJ1-5 few
TGTGCCAGCAGCCAAATCGGACGACTAGCGGGGGGCCCCGGAGATACGCAGTATTTT CASSQIGRLAGGPGDTQYF TRBV4-2 19 TRBD2 TRBJ2-3 NA
TGTGCCAGCAGTTACTCGGGGGGGGTAAGCTACACCTTC CASSYSGGVSYTF TRBV6-5 13 NA TRBJ1-2 few
TGTGCCAGCAGCTTGACTATGGTTAGGGGATTTAACCACTACGAGCAGTACTTC CASSLTMVRGFNHYEQYF TRBV11-2 18 NA TRBJ2-7 NA
TGCAGTGCTAGCGGGGGGGGCCGACAGCCCCAGCATTTT CSASGGGRQPQHF TRBV20-1 13 NA TRBJ1-5 few